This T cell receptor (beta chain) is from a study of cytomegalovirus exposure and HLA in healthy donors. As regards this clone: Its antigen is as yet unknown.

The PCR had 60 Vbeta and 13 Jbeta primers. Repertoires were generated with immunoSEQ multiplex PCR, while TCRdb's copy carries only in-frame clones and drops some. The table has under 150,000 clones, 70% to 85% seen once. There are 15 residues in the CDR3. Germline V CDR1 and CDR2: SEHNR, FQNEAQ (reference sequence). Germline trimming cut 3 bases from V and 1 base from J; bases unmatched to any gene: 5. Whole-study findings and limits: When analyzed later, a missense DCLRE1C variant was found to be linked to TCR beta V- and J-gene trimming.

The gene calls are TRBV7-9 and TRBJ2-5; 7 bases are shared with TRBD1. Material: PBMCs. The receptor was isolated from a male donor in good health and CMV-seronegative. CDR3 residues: CASSFIGTAQETQYF. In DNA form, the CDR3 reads TGTGCCAGCAGCTTTATAGGGACAGCCCAAGAGACCCAGTACTTC.